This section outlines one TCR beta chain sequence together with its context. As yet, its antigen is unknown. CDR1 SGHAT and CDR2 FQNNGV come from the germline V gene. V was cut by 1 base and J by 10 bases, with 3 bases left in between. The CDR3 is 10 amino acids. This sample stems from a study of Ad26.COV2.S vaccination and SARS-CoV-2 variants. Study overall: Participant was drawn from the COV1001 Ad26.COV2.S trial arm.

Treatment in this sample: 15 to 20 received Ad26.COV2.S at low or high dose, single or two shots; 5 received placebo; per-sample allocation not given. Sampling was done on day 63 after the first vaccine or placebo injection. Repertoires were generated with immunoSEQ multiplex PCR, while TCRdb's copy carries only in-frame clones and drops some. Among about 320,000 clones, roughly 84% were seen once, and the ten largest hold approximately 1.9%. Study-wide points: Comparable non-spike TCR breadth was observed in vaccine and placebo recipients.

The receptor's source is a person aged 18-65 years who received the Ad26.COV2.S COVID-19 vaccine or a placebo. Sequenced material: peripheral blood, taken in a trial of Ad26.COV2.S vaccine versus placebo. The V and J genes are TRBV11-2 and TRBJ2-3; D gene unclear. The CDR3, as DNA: TGTGCCAGCAGCTTAGGGCCGCAGTATTTT. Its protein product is CASSLGPQYF.